This TCR beta chain was found in a study of cytomegalovirus exposure and HLA in healthy donors. A few counts support this clone. From germline, CDR1 is SGHDT and CDR2 YYEEEE. The ends were cut back, 5 bases at V and 2 bases at J, with 4 bases in the middle. This CDR3 spans 11 amino acids. The PCR contained 60 Vbeta and 13 Jbeta primers. Generated by immunoSEQ multiplex PCR, the TCRdb table keeps only in-frame clones and is missing some. The sample contains about 150,000 clones, around 88% of which appear only once. The receptor's source is a woman under 30 in good health and CMV-seronegative. Sequenced input: PBMCs. The rearrangement joins TRBV5-6 to TRBJ1-1, with D unresolved. CDR3 sequence reads: CASSRNTEAFF. Written as DNA, the CDR3 is TGTGCCAGCAGTCGTAACACTGAAGCTTTCTTT.